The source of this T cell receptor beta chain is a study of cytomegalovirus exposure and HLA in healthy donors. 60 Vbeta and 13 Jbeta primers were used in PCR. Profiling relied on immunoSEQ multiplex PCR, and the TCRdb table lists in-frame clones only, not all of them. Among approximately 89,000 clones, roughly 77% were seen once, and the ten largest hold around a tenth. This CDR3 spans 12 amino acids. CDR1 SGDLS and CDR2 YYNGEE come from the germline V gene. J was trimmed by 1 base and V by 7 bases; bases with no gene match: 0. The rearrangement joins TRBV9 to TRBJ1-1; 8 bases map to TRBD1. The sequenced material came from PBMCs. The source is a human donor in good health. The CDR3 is CASGQGNTEAFF. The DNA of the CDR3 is TGTGCCAGCGGACAGGGGAACACTGAAGCTTTCTTT. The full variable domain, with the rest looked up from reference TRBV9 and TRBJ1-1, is DSGVTQTPKHLITATGQRVTLRCSPRSGDLSVYWYQQSLDQGLQFLIQYYNGEERAKGNILERFSAQQFPDLHSELNLSSLELGDSALYFCASGQGNTEAFFGQGTRLTVV.